The 4 T cell receptor beta chains below were found in one sample sequenced in a study of human T cells and chemical hapten exposure. Each CDR3 protein is one row after TCRdb ran MiXCR on the RACE reads. The data show 350,000 to 400,000 distinct CDR3 sequences, 4.5% to 6% seen once. This sample's time point: pre-sensitization, week 0. As for treatment: therapeutic diphenylcyclopropenone sensitization with weekly scalp DPC. The specimen was whole blood, collected in connection with sensitization to the hapten diphenylcyclopropenone (DPC). The receptors were gathered from a woman aged 45 to 65 with alopecia areata. Some clones in this sample may be carry-over from other donors' samples.

In its sample, this clonotype was seen many times. This chain uses TRBV5-1 with TRBJ2-1, with TRBD1 matching over 9 bases. This CDR3 is 16 amino acids long. The J segment lost 4 bases and the V segment lost 0 bases, leaving 5 bases of the junction unmatched. CDR1 is SGHRS and CDR2 is YFSETQ in the germline V gene. Written as DNA, the CDR3 is TGCGCCAGCAGCTTGGCCGGGACAGGGTTGTACAATGAGCAGTTCTTC. Its protein product is CASSLAGTGLYNEQFF. The complete variable domain, with remaining parts taken from reference TRBV5-1 and TRBJ2-1, reads KAGVTQTPRYLIKTRGQQVTLSCSPISGHRSVSWYQQTPGQGLQFLFEYFSETQRNKGNFPGRFSGRQFSNSRSEMNVSTLELGDSALYLCASSLAGTGLYNEQFFGPGTRLTVL.

This clonotype came up many times. This chain connects TRBV5-4 to TRBJ2-1; D is possibly TRBD2 (5 bases). CDR3 size: 15 residues. Germline assignment: CDR1 SGHNT and CDR2 YYREEE (reference sequence). The V and J ends lost 9 bases and 0 bases respectively, with 16 bases between them. CDR3 in amino acids: CANQNGVSSYNEQFF. The CDR3 DNA reads as TGTGCCAACCAGAACGGGGTGAGCTCCTACAATGAGCAGTTCTTC.

As for this clonotype: It may be a read error: a sequence one base away is much more abundant. The rearrangement uses TRBV5-8 and TRBJ2-1, with unresolved D. CDR1 and CDR2 (germline): SGHTS, YDEGEE. This CDR3 is built from 13 residues. V was cut by 8 bases and J by 5 bases, with 14 bases left in between. CDR3 region: CARGRSGNNEQFF. In DNA form, the CDR3 reads TGTGCCAGAGGAAGGTCAGGCAACAATGAGCAGTTCTTC.

The rearrangement joins TRBV28 to TRBJ2-7, with TRBD1 matching 8 bases. CDR3 size: 15 residues. CDR1 is MDHEN, CDR2 SYDVKM, per germline. The V segment lost 7 bases and the J segment 0 bases; nucleotides outside the gene matches: 8. This chain's CDR3 is CASIGGQASSYEQYF. The CDR3 DNA reads TGTGCCAGCATTGGGGGACAGGCTAGCTCCTACGAGCAGTACTTC. Filled out from reference TRBV28 and TRBJ2-7, the complete variable domain reads DVKVTQSSRYLVKRTGEKVFLECVQDMDHENMFWYRQDPGLGLRLIYFSYDVKMKEKGDIPEGYSVSREKKERFSLILESASTNQTSMYLCASIGGQASSYEQYFGPGTRLTVT.